This TCR beta chain is drawn from a study of blood T cells in healthy people across ages. Across the whole study: In model experiments, template switching was able to capture about one barcoded beta molecule for every two T cells that were present.

A minimum of 5 micrograms of total RNA was extracted per sample. Germline loops: CDR1 DFQATT, CDR2 SNEGSKA (reference sequence). Trimming pared 1 base from V and 2 bases from J, leaving 14 bases between. This CDR3 comprises 16 residues. The use of a sample-barcoded 5' primer and a J-beta primer mix characterized a second PCR of roughly 6 to 11 cycles. TCRdb used MiXCR to reprocess the 5' RACE reads, holding one entry per CDR3 protein. This sample has around 650,000 distinct CDR3 sequences; roughly 30% occur once, and the top ten carry roughly 14%. About this clonotype: Its antigen is unidentified.

Study-level points and caveats: It was held that the diversity estimates obtained from one million T cells were underestimates.

Sequencing input: blood. The chain has TRBV20-1 and TRBJ1-4; a weak D match, TRBD1 (6 bases). This TCR came from a woman of 80 years or more in good health. CDR3 DNA sequence: TGCAGTGCTAGAGGTCGGGGGGCGCATACTAATGAAAAACTGTTTTTT. Its translation: CSARGRGAHTNEKLFF.